The present T cell receptor beta chain was sequenced within a study of blood T cell repertoires in COVID-19. Study information: Acute and convalescent COVID-19 specimens originated in the United States, Italy and Spain. Nucleic acid was either cDNA or gDNA, and it came from T cells, B-cell-depleted T cells, or PBMCs.

The V gene lost 3 bases and the J gene lost 0 bases, with 14 bases spanning the gap. The CDR3 runs 16 residues. Germline V CDR1 and CDR2: SGHNT, YENEEA. As processed by the authors: Amplifying reference gene primers gave estimates of nucleated cell counts. This table comes from immunoSEQ multiplex PCR, and its TCRdb copy is limited to in-frame clones, with some not included. V, J and clone size are those of that table, while D and trimming were read from the DNA. The sample holds around 200,000 clones, 80% to 90% seen once. This clone was seen once. This TCR came from a man between 40 and 49 years old with active or convalescent COVID-19. The V and J genes are TRBV11-3 and TRBJ1-1; D is perhaps TRBD1 (5 bases). The specimen sequenced was peripheral blood. In DNA, the CDR3 is TGTGCCAGCAGCTTCGACCCGACAGTATTGAACACTGAAGCTTTCTTT. This sequence encodes CASSFDPTVLNTEAFF.